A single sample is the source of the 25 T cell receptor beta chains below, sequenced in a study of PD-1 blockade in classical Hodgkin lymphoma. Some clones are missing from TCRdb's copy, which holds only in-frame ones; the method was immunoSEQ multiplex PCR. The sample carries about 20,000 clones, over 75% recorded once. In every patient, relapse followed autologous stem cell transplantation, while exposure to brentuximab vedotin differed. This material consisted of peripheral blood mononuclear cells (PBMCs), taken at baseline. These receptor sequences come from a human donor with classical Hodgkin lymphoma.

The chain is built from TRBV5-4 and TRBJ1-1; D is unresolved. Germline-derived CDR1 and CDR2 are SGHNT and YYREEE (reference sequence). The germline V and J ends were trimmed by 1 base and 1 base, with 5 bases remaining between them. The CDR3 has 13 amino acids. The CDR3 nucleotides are TGTGCCAGCAGCTTGCAACAGAACACTGAAGCTTTCTTT. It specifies CASSLQQNTEAFF.

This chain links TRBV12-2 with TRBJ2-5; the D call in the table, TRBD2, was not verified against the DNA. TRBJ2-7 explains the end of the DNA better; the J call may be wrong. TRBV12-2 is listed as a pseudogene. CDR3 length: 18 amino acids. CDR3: CASRHPYRWGGSSYEQYF. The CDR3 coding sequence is TGTGCAAGTCGCCATCCTTATCGTTGGGGGGGTAGCTCCTACGAGCAGTACTTC.

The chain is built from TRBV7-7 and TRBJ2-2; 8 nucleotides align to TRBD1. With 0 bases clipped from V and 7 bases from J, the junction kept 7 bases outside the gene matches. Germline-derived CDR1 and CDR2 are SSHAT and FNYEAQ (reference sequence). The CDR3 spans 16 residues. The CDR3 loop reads CASSLARTGNVGELFF. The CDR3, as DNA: TGTGCCAGCAGCTTAGCAAGGACAGGGAATGTCGGGGAGCTGTTTTTT.

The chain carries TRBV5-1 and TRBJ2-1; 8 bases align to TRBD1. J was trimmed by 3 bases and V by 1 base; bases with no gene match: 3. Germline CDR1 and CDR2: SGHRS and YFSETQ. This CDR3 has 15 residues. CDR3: CASSLWTGSYNEQFF. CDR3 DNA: TGCGCCAGCAGCTTGTGGACAGGGAGCTACAATGAGCAGTTCTTC.

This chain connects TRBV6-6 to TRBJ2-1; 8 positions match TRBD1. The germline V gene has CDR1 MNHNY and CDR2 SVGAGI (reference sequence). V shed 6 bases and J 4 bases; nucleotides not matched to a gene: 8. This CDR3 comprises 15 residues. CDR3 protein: CASSLTGVNYNEQFF. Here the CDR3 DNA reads TGTGCCAGCAGCCTGACAGGGGTTAATTACAATGAGCAGTTCTTC.

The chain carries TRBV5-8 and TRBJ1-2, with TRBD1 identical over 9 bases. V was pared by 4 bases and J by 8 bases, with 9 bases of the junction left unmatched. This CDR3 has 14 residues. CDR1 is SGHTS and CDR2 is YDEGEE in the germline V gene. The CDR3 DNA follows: TGTGCCAGCAGCCCAATCACAGGGGGCTGGGGCTACACCTTC. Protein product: CASSPITGGWGYTF. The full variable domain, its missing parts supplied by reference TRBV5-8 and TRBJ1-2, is EAGVTQSPTHLIKTRGQQATLRCSPISGHTSVYWYQQALGLGLQFLLWYDEGEERNRGNFPPRFSGRQFPNYSSELNVNALELEDSALYLCASSPITGGWGYTFGSGTRLTVV.

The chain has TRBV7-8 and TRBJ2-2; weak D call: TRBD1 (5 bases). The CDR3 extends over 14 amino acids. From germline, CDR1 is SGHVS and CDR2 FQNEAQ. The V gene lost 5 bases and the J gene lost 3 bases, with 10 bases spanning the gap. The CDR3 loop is CASSRRGDTGELFF. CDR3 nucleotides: TGTGCCAGCAGCCGTAGGGGCGACACCGGGGAGCTGTTTTTT.

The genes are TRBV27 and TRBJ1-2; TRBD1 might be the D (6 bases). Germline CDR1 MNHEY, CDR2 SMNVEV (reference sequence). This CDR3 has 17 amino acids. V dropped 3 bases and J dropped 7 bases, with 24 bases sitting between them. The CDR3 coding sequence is TGTGCCAGCAGTTTCGCCTCGAGACAGGCCCAAATCAGTGGCTACACCTTC. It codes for CASSFASRQAQISGYTF.

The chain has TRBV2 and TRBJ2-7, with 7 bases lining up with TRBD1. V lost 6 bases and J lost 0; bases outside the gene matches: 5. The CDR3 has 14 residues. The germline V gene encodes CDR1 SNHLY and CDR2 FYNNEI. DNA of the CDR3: TGTGCCAGCAGCCGGGACAGCAACTCCTACGAGCAGTACTTC. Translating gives CASSRDSNSYEQYF.

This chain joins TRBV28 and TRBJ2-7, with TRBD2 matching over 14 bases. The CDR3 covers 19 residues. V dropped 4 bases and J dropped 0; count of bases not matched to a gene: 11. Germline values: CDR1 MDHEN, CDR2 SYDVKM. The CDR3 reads CASSSPGLAGASGSYEQYF. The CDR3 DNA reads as TGTGCCAGCAGTTCCCCGGGACTAGCGGGAGCTTCGGGCTCCTACGAGCAGTACTTC.

The CDR3 region is CASSQEFRENSNQPQHF. The CDR3 DNA reads TGCGCCAGCAGCCAAGAATTCAGGGAGAATAGCAATCAGCCCCAGCATTTT. The chain employs TRBV4-1 and TRBJ1-5, with a weak D call TRBD1 (5 bases). The V end lost 0 bases, the J end lost 0 bases, and 12 bases lay between the germline ends. This CDR3 spans 17 amino acids. The germline gives CDR1 MGHRA, CDR2 YSYEKL.

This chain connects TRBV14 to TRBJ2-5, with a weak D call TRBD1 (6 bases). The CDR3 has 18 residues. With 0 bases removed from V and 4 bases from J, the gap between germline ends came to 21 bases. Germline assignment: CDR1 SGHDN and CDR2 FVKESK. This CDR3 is CASSQDQLQGPPRETQYF. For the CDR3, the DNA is TGTGCCAGCAGCCAAGATCAACTTCAGGGGCCCCCCCGAGAGACCCAGTACTTC.

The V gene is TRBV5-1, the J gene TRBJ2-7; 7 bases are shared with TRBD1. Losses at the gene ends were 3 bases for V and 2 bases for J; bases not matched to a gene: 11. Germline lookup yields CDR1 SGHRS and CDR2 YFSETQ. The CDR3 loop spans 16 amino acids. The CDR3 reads CASSSYEQGTAYEQYF. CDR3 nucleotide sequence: TGCGCCAGCAGCTCCTACGAACAAGGGACAGCCTACGAGCAGTACTTC.

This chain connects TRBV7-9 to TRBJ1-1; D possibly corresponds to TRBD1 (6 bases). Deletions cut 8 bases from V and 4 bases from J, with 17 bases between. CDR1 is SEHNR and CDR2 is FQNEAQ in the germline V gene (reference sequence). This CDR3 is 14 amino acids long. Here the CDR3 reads CASGWPGAFTEAFF. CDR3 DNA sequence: TGTGCCAGCGGTTGGCCAGGGGCCTTCACTGAAGCTTTCTTT.

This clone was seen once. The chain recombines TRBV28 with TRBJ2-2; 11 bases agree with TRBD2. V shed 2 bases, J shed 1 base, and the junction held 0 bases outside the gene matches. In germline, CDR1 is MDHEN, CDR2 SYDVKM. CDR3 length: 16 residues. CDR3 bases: TGTGCCAGCAGTTTACTAGCGGGAGGGAACACCGGGGAGCTGTTTTTT. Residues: CASSLLAGGNTGELFF.

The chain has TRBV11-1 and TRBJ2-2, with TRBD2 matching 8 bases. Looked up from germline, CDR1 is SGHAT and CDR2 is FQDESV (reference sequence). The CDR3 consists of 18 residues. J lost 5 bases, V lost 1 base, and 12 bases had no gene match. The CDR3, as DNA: TGTGCCAGCAGCTTAGGGGTGCTAGCGGGCACTTGGACCGGGGAGCTGTTTTTT. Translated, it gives CASSLGVLAGTWTGELFF.

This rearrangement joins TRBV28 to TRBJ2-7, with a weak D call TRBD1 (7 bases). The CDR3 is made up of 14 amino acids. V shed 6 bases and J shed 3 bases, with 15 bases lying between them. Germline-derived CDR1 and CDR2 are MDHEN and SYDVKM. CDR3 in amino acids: CASREGQGGYEQYF. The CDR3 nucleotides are TGTGCCAGCAGGGAGGGGCAGGGGGGCTACGAGCAGTACTTC.

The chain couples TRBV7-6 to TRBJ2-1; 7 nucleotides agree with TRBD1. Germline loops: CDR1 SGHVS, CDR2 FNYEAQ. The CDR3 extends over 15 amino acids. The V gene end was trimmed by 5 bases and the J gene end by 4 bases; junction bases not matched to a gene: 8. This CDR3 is CASSQGDGPYNEQFF. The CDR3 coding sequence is TGTGCCAGCAGCCAGGGGGACGGCCCGTACAATGAGCAGTTCTTC.

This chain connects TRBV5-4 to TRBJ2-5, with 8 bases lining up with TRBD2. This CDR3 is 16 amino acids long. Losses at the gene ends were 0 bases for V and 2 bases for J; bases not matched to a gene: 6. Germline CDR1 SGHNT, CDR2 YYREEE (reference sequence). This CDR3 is CASSLAGGGPQETQYF. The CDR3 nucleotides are TGTGCCAGCAGCTTGGCGGGCGGGGGGCCTCAAGAGACCCAGTACTTC.

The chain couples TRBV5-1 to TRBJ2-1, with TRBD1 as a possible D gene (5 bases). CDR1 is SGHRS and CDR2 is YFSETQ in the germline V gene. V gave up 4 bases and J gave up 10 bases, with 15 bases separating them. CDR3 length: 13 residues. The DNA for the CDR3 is TGCGCCAGCAGCCAGGGCAGGCGTGACGAGCAGTTCTTC. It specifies CASSQGRRDEQFF.

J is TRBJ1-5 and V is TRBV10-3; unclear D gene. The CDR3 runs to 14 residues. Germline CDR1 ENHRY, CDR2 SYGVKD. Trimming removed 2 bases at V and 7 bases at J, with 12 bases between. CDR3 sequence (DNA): TGTGCCATCAGTGAGCGCCCAGCCGGACAGCCCCAGCATTTT. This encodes CAISERPAGQPQHF.

The CDR3: CASSEYLGGRNEQFF. CDR3 coding DNA: TGCGCCAGCAGTGAGTATTTGGGGGGCCGGAATGAGCAGTTCTTC. The chain links TRBV10-1 to TRBJ2-1; D could derive from TRBD1 or TRBD2 (6 bases each). CDR3 size: 15 residues. The germline V gene has CDR1 WNHNN and CDR2 SYGVQD (reference sequence). V was cut by 1 base and J by 7 bases, with 14 bases left in between.

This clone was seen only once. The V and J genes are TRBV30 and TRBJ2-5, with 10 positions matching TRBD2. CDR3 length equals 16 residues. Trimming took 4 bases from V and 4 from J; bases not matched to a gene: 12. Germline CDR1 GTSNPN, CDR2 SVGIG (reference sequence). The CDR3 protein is CAWTPPGLAFRETQYF. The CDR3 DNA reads TGTGCCTGGACCCCACCGGGACTAGCGTTCAGAGAGACCCAGTACTTC.

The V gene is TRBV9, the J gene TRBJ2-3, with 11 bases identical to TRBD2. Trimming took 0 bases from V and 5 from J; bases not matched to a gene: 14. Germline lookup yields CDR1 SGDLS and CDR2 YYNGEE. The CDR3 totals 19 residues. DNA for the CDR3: TGTGCCAGCAGCGTAGAATCGAGGGCTAGCGGGGGGTGCGGAGATACGCAGTATTTT. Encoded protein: CASSVESRASGGCGDTQYF.

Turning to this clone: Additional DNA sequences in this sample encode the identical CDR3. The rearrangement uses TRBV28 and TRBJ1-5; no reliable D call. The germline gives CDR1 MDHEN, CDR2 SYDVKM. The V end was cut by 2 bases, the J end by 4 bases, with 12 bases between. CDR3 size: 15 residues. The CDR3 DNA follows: TGTGCCAGCAGTTTAAGCTTGGCGGGGAATCAGCCCCAGCATTTT. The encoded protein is CASSLSLAGNQPQHF.